The TCR beta chain under discussion was sequenced for a study of T cells in Graves' hyperthyroidism and ophthalmopathy. Diagnosing involved the use of clinical symptoms, serum thyroxine and TRAb, thyroid ultrasound and orbital computed tomography. This clonotype was seen many times. Germline loops: CDR1 SGHTA, CDR2 FQGNSA. The V and J ends lost 4 bases and 7 bases, in that order; junction bases with no gene match: 7. This CDR3 region has 15 residues. The investigators amplified TCR beta CDR3 regions from RNA transcripts. Researchers ran a first-round RT-PCR on the TCR CDR3 using the HTBI primer set. TCRdb recomputed calls from the multiplex PCR reads with MiXCR, one row per CDR3 protein. This sample has hundreds of thousands of distinct CDR3 sequences, with 45% found just once.

This TCR was sampled from an adult man with Graves' disease, either hyperthyroidism or ophthalmopathy (not recorded which). The genes are TRBV7-2 and TRBJ1-6, with 7 bases identical to TRBD1. Material for sequencing was peripheral blood or thyroid tissue (not recorded which). The CDR3: CASSSTGVGNSPLHF. The CDR3, as DNA: TGTGCCAGCAGCTCAACAGGGGTAGGAAATTCACCCCTCCACTTT.